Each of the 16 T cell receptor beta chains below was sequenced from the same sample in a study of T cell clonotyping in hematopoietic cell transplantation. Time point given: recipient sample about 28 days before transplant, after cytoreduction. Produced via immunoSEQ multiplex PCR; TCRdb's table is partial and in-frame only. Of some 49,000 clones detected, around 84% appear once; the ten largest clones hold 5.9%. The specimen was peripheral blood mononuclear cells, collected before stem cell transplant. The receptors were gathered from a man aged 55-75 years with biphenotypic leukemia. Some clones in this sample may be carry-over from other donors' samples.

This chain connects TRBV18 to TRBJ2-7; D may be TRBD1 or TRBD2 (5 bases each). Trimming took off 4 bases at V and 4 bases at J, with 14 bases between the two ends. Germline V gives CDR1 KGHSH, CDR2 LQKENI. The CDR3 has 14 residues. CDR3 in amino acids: CASSRGGESYEQYF. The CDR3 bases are TGTGCCAGCTCACGTGGGGGTGAATCTTACGAGCAGTACTTC. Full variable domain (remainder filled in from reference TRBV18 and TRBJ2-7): NAGVMQNPRHLVRRRGQEARLRCSPMKGHSHVYWYRQLPEEGLKFMVYLQKENIIDESGMPKERFSAEFPKEGPSILRIQQVVRGDSAAYFCASSRGGESYEQYFGPGTRLTVT.

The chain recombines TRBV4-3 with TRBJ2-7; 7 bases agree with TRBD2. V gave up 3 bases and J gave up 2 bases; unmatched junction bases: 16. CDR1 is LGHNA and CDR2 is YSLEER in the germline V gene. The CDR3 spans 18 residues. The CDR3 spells CASSHRLLCLAETYEQYF. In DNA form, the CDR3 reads TGCGCCAGCAGCCATCGTCTTTTGTGCCTAGCGGAGACCTACGAGCAGTACTTC.

The CDR3, as DNA: TGTGCCAGCAGGGATGAGGGGACCGGGGAGCTGTTTTTT. Amino acids: CASRDEGTGELFF. V gene TRBV2 combines with J gene TRBJ2-2; D might be TRBD1 or TRBD2, each matching 5 bases. In germline, CDR1 is SNHLY, CDR2 FYNNEI. The CDR3 has 13 amino acids. Trimming stripped 6 bases from V and 5 bases from J, with 10 bases between.

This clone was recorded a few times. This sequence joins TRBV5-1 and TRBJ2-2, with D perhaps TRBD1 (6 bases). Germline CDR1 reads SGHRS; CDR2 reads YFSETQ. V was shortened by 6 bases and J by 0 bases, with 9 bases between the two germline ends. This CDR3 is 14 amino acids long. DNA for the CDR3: TGCGCCAGCAAGACAGGATCGAACACCGGGGAGCTGTTTTTT. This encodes CASKTGSNTGELFF.

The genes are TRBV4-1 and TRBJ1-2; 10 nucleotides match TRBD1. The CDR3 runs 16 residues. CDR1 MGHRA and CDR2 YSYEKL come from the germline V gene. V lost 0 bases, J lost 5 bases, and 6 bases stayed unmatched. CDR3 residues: CASSQDPDRGLYGYTF. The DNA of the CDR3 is TGCGCCAGCAGCCAAGACCCGGACAGGGGGTTGTATGGCTACACCTTC.

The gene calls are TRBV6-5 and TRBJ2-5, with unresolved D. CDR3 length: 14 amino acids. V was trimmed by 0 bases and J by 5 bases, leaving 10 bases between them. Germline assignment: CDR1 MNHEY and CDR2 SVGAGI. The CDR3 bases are TGTGCCAGCAGTTACTCTACCCTATGGGAGACCCAGTACTTC. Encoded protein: CASSYSTLWETQYF.

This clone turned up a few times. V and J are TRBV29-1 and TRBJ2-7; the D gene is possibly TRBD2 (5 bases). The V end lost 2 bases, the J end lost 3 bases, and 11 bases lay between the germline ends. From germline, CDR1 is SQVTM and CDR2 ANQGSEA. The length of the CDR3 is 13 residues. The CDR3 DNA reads TGCAGCGTTGAATCCGGTACTAGCTACGAGCAGTACTTC. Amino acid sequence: CSVESGTSYEQYF.

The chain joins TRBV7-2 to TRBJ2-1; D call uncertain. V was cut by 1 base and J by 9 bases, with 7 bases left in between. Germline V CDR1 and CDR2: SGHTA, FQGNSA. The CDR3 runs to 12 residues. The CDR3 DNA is TGTGCCAGCAGCTTAGGAGTAGGTGAGCAGTTCTTC. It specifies CASSLGVGEQFF.

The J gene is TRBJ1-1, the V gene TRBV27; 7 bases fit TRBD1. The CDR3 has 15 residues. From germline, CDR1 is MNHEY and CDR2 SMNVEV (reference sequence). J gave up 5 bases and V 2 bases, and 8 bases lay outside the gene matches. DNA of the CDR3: TGTGCCAGCAGTTTAGTGACAGGGTTCGCGACTGAAGCTTTCTTT. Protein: CASSLVTGFATEAFF.

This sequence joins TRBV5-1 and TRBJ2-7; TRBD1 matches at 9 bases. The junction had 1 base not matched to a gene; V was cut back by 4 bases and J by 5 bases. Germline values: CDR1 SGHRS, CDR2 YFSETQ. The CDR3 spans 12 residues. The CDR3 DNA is TGCGCCAGCAGCCGGGACAGGGACGAGCAGTACTTC. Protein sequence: CASSRDRDEQYF.

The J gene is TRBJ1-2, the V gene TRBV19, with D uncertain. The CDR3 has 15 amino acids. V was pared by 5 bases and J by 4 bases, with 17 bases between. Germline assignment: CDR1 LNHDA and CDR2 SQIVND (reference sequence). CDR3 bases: TGTGCCAGTAGTCCCCGAGAGTCTGCAGTCTATGGCTACACCTTC. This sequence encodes CASSPRESAVYGYTF.

The CDR3 here is CASNRDRNYGYTF. The CDR3 DNA follows: TGTGCCAGCAACCGGGACAGGAACTATGGCTACACCTTC. The chain joins TRBV28 to TRBJ1-2; TRBD1 aligns across 8 bases. There are 13 residues in the CDR3. Germline V CDR1 and CDR2: MDHEN, SYDVKM. With 7 bases clipped from V and 2 bases from J, the junction kept 3 bases outside the gene matches.

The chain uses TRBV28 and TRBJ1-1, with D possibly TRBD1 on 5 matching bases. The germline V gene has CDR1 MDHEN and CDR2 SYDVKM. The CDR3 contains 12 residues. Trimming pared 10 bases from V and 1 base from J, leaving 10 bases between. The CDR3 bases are TGTGCCACCATAGGGGCGAACACTGAAGCTTTCTTT. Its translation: CATIGANTEAFF. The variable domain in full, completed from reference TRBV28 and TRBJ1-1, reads DVKVTQSSRYLVKRTGEKVFLECVQDMDHENMFWYRQDPGLGLRLIYFSYDVKMKEKGDIPEGYSVSREKKERFSLILESASTNQTSMYLCATIGANTEAFFGQGTRLTVV.

DNA of the CDR3: TGCAGCGTTGATCTACCGACTGCCCGGTTGACGCAGTATTTT. This gives the protein CSVDLPTARLTQYF. The chain links TRBV29-1 to TRBJ2-3; D gene uncertain. Germline V gene lookup returns CDR1 SQVTM and CDR2 ANQGSEA. The CDR3 sequence is 14 residues long. V was trimmed by 3 bases and J by 9 bases, leaving 19 bases between them.

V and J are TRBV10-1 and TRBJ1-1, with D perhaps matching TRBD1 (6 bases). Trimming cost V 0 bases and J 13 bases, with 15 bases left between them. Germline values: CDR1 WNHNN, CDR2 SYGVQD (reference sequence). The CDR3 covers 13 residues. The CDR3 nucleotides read TGCGCCAGCAGTGAGTCGGGGGGACATTCCGTTTTCTTT. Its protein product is CASSESGGHSVFF.

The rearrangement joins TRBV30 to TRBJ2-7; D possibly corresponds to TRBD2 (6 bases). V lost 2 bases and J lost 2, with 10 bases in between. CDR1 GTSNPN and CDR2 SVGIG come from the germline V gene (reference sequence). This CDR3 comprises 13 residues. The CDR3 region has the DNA TGTGCCTGGAGTCGGGCGGGAACCTACGAGCAGTACTTC. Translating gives CAWSRAGTYEQYF. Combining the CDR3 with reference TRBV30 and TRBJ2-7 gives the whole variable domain SQTIHQWPATLVQPVGSPLSLECTVEGTSNPNLYWYRQAAGRGLQLLFYSVGIGQISSEVPQNLSASRPQDRQFILSSKKLLLSDSGFYLCAWSRAGTYEQYFGPGTRLTVT.